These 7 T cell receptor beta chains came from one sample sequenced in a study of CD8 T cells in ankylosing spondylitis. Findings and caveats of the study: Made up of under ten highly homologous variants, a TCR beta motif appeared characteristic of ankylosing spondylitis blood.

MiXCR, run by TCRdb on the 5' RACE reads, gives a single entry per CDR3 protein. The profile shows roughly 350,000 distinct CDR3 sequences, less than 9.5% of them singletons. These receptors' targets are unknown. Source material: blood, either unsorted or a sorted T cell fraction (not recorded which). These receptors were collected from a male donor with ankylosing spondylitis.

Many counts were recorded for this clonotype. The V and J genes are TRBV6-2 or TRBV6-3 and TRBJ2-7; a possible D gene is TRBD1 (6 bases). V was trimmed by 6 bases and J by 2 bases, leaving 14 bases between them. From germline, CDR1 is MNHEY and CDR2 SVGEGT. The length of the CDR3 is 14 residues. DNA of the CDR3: TGTGCCAGCAGGTCGACAGGACCCCCCTACGAGCAGTACTTC. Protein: CASRSTGPPYEQYF.

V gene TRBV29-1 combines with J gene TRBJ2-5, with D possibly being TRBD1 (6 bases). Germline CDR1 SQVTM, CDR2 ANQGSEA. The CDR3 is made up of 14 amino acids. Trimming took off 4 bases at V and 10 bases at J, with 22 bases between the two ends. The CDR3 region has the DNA TGCAGCGTTGGATCGGGCCAGGGGCGAGGGGGCCAGTACTTC. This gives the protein CSVGSGQGRGGQYF.

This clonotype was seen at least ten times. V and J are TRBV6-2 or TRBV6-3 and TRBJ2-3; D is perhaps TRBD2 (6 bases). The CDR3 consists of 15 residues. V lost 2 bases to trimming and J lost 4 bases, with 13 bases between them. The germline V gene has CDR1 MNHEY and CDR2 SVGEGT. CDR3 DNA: TGTGCCAGCAGTTACGGGACTCAGAACCCAGATACGCAGTATTTT. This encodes CASSYGTQNPDTQYF.

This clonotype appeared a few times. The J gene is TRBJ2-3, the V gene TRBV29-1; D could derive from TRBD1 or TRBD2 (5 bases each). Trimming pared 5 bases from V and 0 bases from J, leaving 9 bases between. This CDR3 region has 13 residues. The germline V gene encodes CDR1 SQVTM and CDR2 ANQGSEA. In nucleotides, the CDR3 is TGCAGCGTTCTTAGGGACAGCACAGATACGCAGTATTTT. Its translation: CSVLRDSTDTQYF.

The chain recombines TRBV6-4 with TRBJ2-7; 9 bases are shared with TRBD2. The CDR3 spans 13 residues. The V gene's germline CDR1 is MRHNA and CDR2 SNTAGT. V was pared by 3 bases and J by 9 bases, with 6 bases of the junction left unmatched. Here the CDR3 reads CASSDIAGAVQYF. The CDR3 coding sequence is TGTGCCAGCAGTGATATAGCGGGAGCAGTGCAGTACTTC.

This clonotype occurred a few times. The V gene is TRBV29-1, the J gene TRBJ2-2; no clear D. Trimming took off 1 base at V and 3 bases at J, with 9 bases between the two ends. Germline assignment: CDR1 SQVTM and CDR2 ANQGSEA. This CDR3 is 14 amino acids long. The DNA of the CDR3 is TGCAGCGTTGAAGGAGTGGGGTACACCGGGGAGCTGTTTTTT. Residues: CSVEGVGYTGELFF.

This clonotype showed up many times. This CDR3 is CASSPLDRSTYGYTF. CDR3 nucleotides: TGTGCCAGCAGCCCTTTGGACAGGTCGACCTATGGCTACACCTTC. This chain connects TRBV7-9 to TRBJ1-2; TRBD1 aligns across 7 bases. V shed 5 bases and J 4 bases; nucleotides not matched to a gene: 10. The germline V gene encodes CDR1 SEHNR and CDR2 FQNEAQ (reference sequence). This CDR3 has 15 residues.